This TCR beta chain is from a study of blood T cell repertoires in COVID-19. Looking at the study overall: Samples taken during acute and convalescent COVID-19 were collected in the United States, Italy and Spain. T cells, B-cell-depleted T cells, or PBMCs supplied cDNA or gDNA.

In the authors' methods: Amplification from reference gene primers served as the basis for estimated nucleated cell counts. Using immunoSEQ multiplex PCR, the repertoire was profiled, and TCRdb retains in-frame clones only, with some absent. V and J calls and clone size come straight from that table; D and trimming were deduced from the DNA. The sample carries about 160,000 clones, 70% to 90% recorded once. Sequencing was done on a sample of peripheral blood. This TCR was sampled from a man aged 35-49 years with acute or convalescent COVID-19.

This CDR3 reads CASSSQTGSGTF. CDR3 sequence (DNA): TGTGCCAGCAGTTCTCAGACAGGGTCAGGAACCTTC. The chain is built from TRBV28 and TRBJ1-2; 7 bases are a match to TRBD1. There are 12 residues in the CDR3. CDR1 and CDR2 from the germline V gene are MDHEN and SYDVKM. V dropped 4 bases and J dropped 14; count of bases not matched to a gene: 10.